The 26 T cell receptor beta chains reported below all come from one sample, sequenced in a study of T cells in Graves' hyperthyroidism and ophthalmopathy. There were TCR beta CDR3 regions amplified from RNA transcripts. First-round RT-PCR with HTBI primers amplified the TCR CDR3 region. TCRdb reprocessed the multiplex PCR reads with MiXCR, giving one entry per CDR3 protein. Of over 250,000 distinct CDR3 sequences in the sample, 22% are singletons; the top ten hold 64%. The specimen was blood. These receptors all come from a man aged 25 to 40 with Graves' ophthalmopathy.

This clonotype was counted between two and nine times. The V and J genes are TRBV5-4 and TRBJ2-3; D gene ambiguous. The CDR3 totals 12 residues. Trimming shortened V by 4 bases and J by 2 bases, and 5 bases separated the two germline ends. Germline lookup yields CDR1 SGHNT and CDR2 YYREEE (reference sequence). The CDR3 coding sequence is TGTGCCAGCAGCATAGTCACAGATACGCAGTATTTT. Residues: CASSIVTDTQYF. The full variable domain, its missing parts supplied by reference TRBV5-4 and TRBJ2-3, is ETGVTQSPTHLIKTRGQQVTLRCSSQSGHNTVSWYQQALGQGPQFIFQYYREEENGRGNFPPRFSGLQFPNYSSELNVNALELDDSALYLCASSIVTDTQYFGPGTRLTVL.

The V and J genes are TRBV5-4 and TRBJ2-3; 7 bases map to TRBD2. Germline-derived CDR1 and CDR2 are SGHNT and YYREEE (reference sequence). This CDR3 comprises 16 residues. Germline trimming cut 4 bases from V and 3 bases from J; bases unmatched to any gene: 11. The CDR3 nucleotides read TGTGCCAGCAGCAAGGGTAGACCCGGGGGGACAGATACGCAGTATTTT. Its translation is CASSKGRPGGTDTQYF. Full variable domain (rest looked up from reference TRBV5-4 and TRBJ2-3): ETGVTQSPTHLIKTRGQQVTLRCSSQSGHNTVSWYQQALGQGPQFIFQYYREEENGRGNFPPRFSGLQFPNYSSELNVNALELDDSALYLCASSKGRPGGTDTQYFGPGTRLTVL.

Here the CDR3 DNA reads TGTGCCAGCAGCGTAGAGGGGGACTATGTCTACAATGAGCAGTTCTTC. It specifies CASSVEGDYVYNEQFF. The rearrangement links TRBV9 to TRBJ2-1; maybe TRBD2 (7 bases). CDR1 is SGDLS, CDR2 YYNGEE, per germline. The CDR3 is made up of 16 amino acids. V was trimmed by 0 bases and J by 3 bases, leaving 13 bases between them.

There are a few counts of this clonotype. The rearrangement joins TRBV6-1 to TRBJ2-1; TRBD1 aligns across 7 bases. V was pared by 8 bases and J by 2 bases, with 6 bases of the junction left unmatched. The CDR3 extends over 14 amino acids. In germline, CDR1 is MNHNS, CDR2 SASEGT. CDR3 loop: CASFGDRAYNEQFF. The DNA of the CDR3 is TGTGCCAGCTTTGGGGACAGAGCCTACAATGAGCAGTTCTTC.

V and J are TRBV19 and TRBJ2-7; tentatively, D is TRBD2 (7 bases). Germline V CDR1 and CDR2: LNHDA, SQIVND (reference sequence). Trimming left V 8 bases short and J 3 bases short, with 20 bases between. This CDR3 has 15 residues. The CDR3 DNA sequence: TGTGCCAGTCGGTCAAAGGGGGGGTTTATCTACGAGCAGTACTTC. Protein: CASRSKGGFIYEQYF.

The V and J genes are TRBV29-1 and TRBJ2-3; 8 bases are shared with TRBD2. Trimming took 4 bases from V and 4 from J; bases not matched to a gene: 7. The CDR3 contains 14 residues. From germline, CDR1 is SQVTM and CDR2 ANQGSEA. The CDR3 region is CSVGLARSADTQYF. The CDR3 coding sequence is TGCAGCGTTGGACTAGCGAGGAGTGCAGATACGCAGTATTTT.

This clonotype is a singleton in its sample. V is TRBV27 and J is TRBJ1-2; D not resolved. This CDR3 is built from 13 residues. V lost 5 bases and J 3 bases, leaving 10 bases between the germline ends. CDR1 and CDR2 from the germline V gene are MNHEY and SMNVEV (reference sequence). CDR3 protein: CASSPGEDYGYTF. Written as DNA, the CDR3 is TGTGCCAGCAGTCCTGGAGAGGACTATGGCTACACCTTC.

This clonotype was recorded many times. This chain connects TRBV5-1 to TRBJ2-3; 7 positions match TRBD2. In germline, CDR1 is SGHRS, CDR2 YFSETQ. This CDR3 region has 16 residues. Unmatched junction bases numbered 6, after V lost 2 bases and J lost 0 bases. CDR3 region: CASSFIQRGSTDTQYF. CDR3 nucleotides: TGCGCCAGCAGCTTCATTCAGCGGGGAAGCACAGATACGCAGTATTTT.

This clonotype was counted ten times or more. This chain uses TRBV20-1 with TRBJ1-4; a possible D gene is TRBD1 (6 bases). The CDR3 extends over 12 amino acids. Germline V CDR1 and CDR2: DFQATT, SNEGSKA (reference sequence). V was clipped by 5 bases and J by 8 bases, with 12 bases between them. The CDR3 bases are TGCAGTGCTGGCAGGGGAGACGAAAAACTGTTTTTT. Its protein is CSAGRGDEKLFF.

The rearrangement joins TRBV19 to TRBJ1-5; D is undetermined. Trimming removed 3 bases at V and 7 bases at J, with 16 bases between. Germline CDR1 reads LNHDA; CDR2 reads SQIVND (reference sequence). The CDR3 sequence is 15 residues long. Here the CDR3 reads CASSMGNTVSQPQHF. As DNA, the CDR3 is TGTGCCAGTAGTATGGGGAACACAGTTTCCCAGCCCCAGCATTTT.

In its sample, this clonotype was seen many times. The chain has TRBV7-8 and TRBJ2-5; D gene unclear. V lost 5 bases and J 2 bases, leaving 9 bases between the germline ends. The CDR3 loop spans 13 amino acids. Looked up from germline, CDR1 is SGHVS and CDR2 is FQNEAQ. The CDR3 reads CASSRTLQETQYF. Written as DNA, the CDR3 is TGTGCCAGCAGCAGAACCCTGCAAGAGACCCAGTACTTC.

Many counts were recorded for this clonotype. V is TRBV20-1 and J is TRBJ2-3; possible D gene TRBD2, 6 bases. V lost 5 bases to trimming and J lost 2 bases, with 14 bases between them. Germline values: CDR1 DFQATT, CDR2 SNEGSKA (reference sequence). This CDR3 is built from 14 residues. This CDR3 reads CSAGGRGTTDTQYF. The CDR3 nucleotides read TGCAGTGCTGGGGGTCGCGGGACCACAGATACGCAGTATTTT.

This clonotype was found many times. The V call is TRBV2, the J call TRBJ2-1; possible D gene TRBD2, 6 bases. Germline values: CDR1 SNHLY, CDR2 FYNNEI. The CDR3 spans 15 residues. Trimming took off 7 bases at V and 9 bases at J, with 22 bases between the two ends. The chain's CDR3 is CASKARTKEGSEQFF. CDR3 bases: TGTGCCAGCAAGGCCCGGACTAAGGAGGGCAGTGAGCAGTTCTTC.

About this clonotype: A read error may account for a junction end that differs from germline. This rearrangement joins TRBV18 to TRBJ1-3, with a possible D match to TRBD1 (6 bases). Per germline, CDR1 KGHSH and CDR2 LQKENI. The length of the CDR3 is 14 residues. CDR3 coding DNA: TGTGCCAGCTCACCCGACAGGTCTGAAAACACCATATATTTT. Residues: CASSPDRSENTIYF.

This clonotype was seen a few times. V is TRBV20-1 and J is TRBJ2-3, with TRBD2 identical over 7 bases. Trimming at V came to 6 bases and at J to 4 bases, leaving 10 bases not matched to a gene. The CDR3 extends over 14 amino acids. Germline assignment: CDR1 DFQATT and CDR2 SNEGSKA (reference sequence). The CDR3 coding sequence is TGCAGTGCAAAAGCGGGATTCGGCGCAGATACGCAGTATTTT. Encoded protein: CSAKAGFGADTQYF.

This rearrangement joins TRBV10-1 to TRBJ2-2; D is perhaps TRBD2 (6 bases). CDR3 size: 16 residues. Trimming stripped 0 bases from V and 6 bases from J, with 14 bases between. Germline values: CDR1 WNHNN, CDR2 SYGVQD (reference sequence). The CDR3 sequence: CASSESGGLPPGELFF. DNA for the CDR3: TGCGCCAGCAGTGAGTCGGGGGGACTTCCTCCCGGGGAGCTGTTTTTT.

This clonotype showed up many times. The chain employs TRBV12-3 or TRBV12-4 and TRBJ2-3; 7 bases line up with TRBD2. The V gene end was trimmed by 8 bases and the J gene end by 3 bases; junction bases not matched to a gene: 8. CDR3 size: 14 residues. The CDR3 nucleotides read TGTGCCAGCTGGGGCGGGAGAGGGACAGATACGCAGTATTTT. Its translation: CASWGGRGTDTQYF.

The chain uses TRBV29-1 and TRBJ2-1, with no clear D. There are 13 residues in the CDR3. CDR1 is SQVTM and CDR2 is ANQGSEA in the germline V gene. Trimming took 4 bases from V and 7 from J, leaving 14 bases between them. The CDR3 region is CSVALHRSNEQFF. The CDR3 DNA follows: TGCAGCGTTGCACTACACCGCTCTAATGAGCAGTTCTTC.

This clonotype was seen repeatedly, ten times or more. The gene calls are TRBV20-1 and TRBJ1-2; D gene ambiguous. CDR3 length equals 14 residues. With 1 base removed from V and 4 bases from J, the gap between germline ends came to 13 bases. Per the germline V gene, CDR1 is DFQATT and CDR2 is SNEGSKA (reference sequence). The CDR3 loop is CSARAFDTSYGYTF. The DNA for the CDR3 is TGCAGTGCTAGAGCTTTTGACACGAGCTATGGCTACACCTTC.

This chain connects TRBV6-1 to TRBJ1-6, with D unclear. The CDR3 has 13 amino acids. V was shortened by 4 bases and J by 7 bases, with 8 bases between the two germline ends. Germline-derived CDR1 and CDR2 are MNHNS and SASEGT. CDR3 in amino acids: CASSGGWNSPLHF. Written as DNA, the CDR3 is TGTGCCAGCAGTGGAGGGTGGAATTCACCCCTCCACTTT.

The V and J genes are TRBV29-1 and TRBJ1-5, with D maybe TRBD1 (5 bases). V was cut by 7 bases and J by 9 bases, with 22 bases left in between. The CDR3 extends over 14 amino acids. CDR1 is SQVTM and CDR2 is ANQGSEA in the germline V gene. CDR3 amino acids: CSARQGNSKGPQHF. CDR3 nucleotide sequence: TGCAGCGCTCGGCAGGGAAACTCAAAGGGGCCCCAGCATTTT.

The V and J genes are TRBV11-3 and TRBJ2-1; D is undetermined. There are 13 residues in the CDR3. V lost 2 bases to trimming and J lost 9 bases, with 11 bases between them. The germline gives CDR1 SGHNT, CDR2 YENEEA. DNA for the CDR3: TGTGCCAGCAGCTTAACGCTGAGAAGTGAGCAGTTCTTC. It translates to CASSLTLRSEQFF.

The V call is TRBV3-1, the J call TRBJ2-7; the D call may be TRBD1 or TRBD2 (6 bases each). V was clipped by 3 bases and J by 2 bases, with 17 bases between them. The length of the CDR3 is 16 residues. Germline V gene sequence: CDR1 LGHDT, CDR2 YNNKEL (reference sequence). CDR3 bases: TGTGCCAGCAGCCACAGGGGTAGGACTACCGCCTACGAGCAGTACTTC. Its protein product is CASSHRGRTTAYEQYF.

The V gene is TRBV6-1, the J gene TRBJ2-7; TRBD2 matches at 7 bases. There are 15 residues in the CDR3. CDR1 is MNHNS, CDR2 SASEGT, per germline. Losses at the gene ends were 6 bases for V and 3 bases for J; bases not matched to a gene: 11. CDR3 sequence (DNA): TGTGCCAGCAGCCATCTGCCCACTAGCGACTACGAGCAGTACTTC. It encodes CASSHLPTSDYEQYF.

The chain recombines TRBV11-2 with TRBJ2-2, with D perhaps given as TRBD1 or TRBD2 (5 bases each). Trimming left V 4 bases short and J 0 bases short, with 12 bases between. This CDR3 comprises 16 residues. Per the germline V gene, CDR1 is SGHAT and CDR2 is FQNNGV. The CDR3 here is CASSSRGETNTGELFF. The CDR3 DNA follows: TGTGCCAGCAGCTCCCGAGGGGAAACGAACACCGGGGAGCTGTTTTTT.

The chain is built from TRBV7-9 and TRBJ2-1, with D uncertain. Germline CDR1 reads SEHNR; CDR2 reads FQNEAQ (reference sequence). Trimming stripped 2 bases from V and 6 bases from J, with 14 bases between. There are 15 residues in the CDR3. CDR3 loop: CASSLSTPTTNEQFF. CDR3 coding DNA: TGTGCCAGCAGCTTATCCACCCCTACCACCAATGAGCAGTTCTTC.